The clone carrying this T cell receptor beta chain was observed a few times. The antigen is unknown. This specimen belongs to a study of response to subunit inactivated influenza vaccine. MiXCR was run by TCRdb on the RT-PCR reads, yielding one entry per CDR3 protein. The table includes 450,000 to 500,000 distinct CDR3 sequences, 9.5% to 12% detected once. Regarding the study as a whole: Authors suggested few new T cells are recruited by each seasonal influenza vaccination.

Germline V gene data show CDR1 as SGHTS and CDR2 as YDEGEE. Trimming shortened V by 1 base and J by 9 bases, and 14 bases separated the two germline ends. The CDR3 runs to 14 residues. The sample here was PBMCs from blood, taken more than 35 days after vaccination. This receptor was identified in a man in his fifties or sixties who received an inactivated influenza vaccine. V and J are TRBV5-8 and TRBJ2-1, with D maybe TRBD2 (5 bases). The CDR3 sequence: CASSLNILVGEQFF. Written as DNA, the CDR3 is TGTGCCAGCAGCTTGAACATACTAGTCGGTGAGCAGTTCTTC.